This T cell receptor (beta chain) was captured by sequencing in a study of cytomegalovirus exposure and HLA in healthy donors. Study observations and caveats: The productive fraction for most TCR beta V segments was about 87% or about 30% in an earlier analysis.

In regard to this clone: Its antigen is unknown.

The PCR was carried out with 60 Vbeta primers and 13 Jbeta primers. TCRdb's copy holds only in-frame clones and misses some; the assay was immunoSEQ multiplex PCR. This sample carries some 140,000 clones, 60% to 80% of them seen once, and the ten largest clones take more than 0.85%. This CDR3 has 14 residues. The germline gives CDR1 MGHDK, CDR2 SYGVNS. Trimming shortened V by 3 bases and J by 5 bases, and 14 bases separated the two germline ends. The V call is TRBV25-1, the J call TRBJ2-7, with unresolved D. Sequencing input: PBMCs. This receptor was obtained from a man between 18 and 29 years old in good health and CMV-seronegative. CDR3 nucleotides: TGTGCCAGCAGTGACTACCACGGGTCAAACGAGCAGTACTTC. It codes for CASSDYHGSNEQYF.